This TCR beta chain is drawn from a study of blood T cell repertoires in COVID-19. Study-level information: Spain, Italy and the United States supplied samples that represented acute and convalescent COVID-19. The cDNA or gDNA used as material had been derived from T cells, B-cell-depleted T cells, or PBMCs.

CDR1 and CDR2 from the germline V gene are SQVTM and ANQGSEA. The CDR3 spans 13 residues. V was shortened by 0 bases and J by 9 bases, with 13 bases between the two germline ends. Per the original data handling: Nucleated cell number was recorded as an estimate derived from reference gene primer amplification. Using immunoSEQ multiplex PCR, the repertoire was profiled, and TCRdb retains in-frame clones only, with some absent. V and J calls and clone size come straight from that table; D and trimming were deduced from the DNA. This sample has about 120,000 clones, with about 88% found just once. This clonotype was obtained from a woman in her 70s who had recovered from COVID-19. J is TRBJ2-3 and V is TRBV29-1; the D gene is possibly TRBD2 (7 bases). Sequenced material: peripheral blood. CDR3 nucleotide sequence: TGCAGCGTTGAAGATTGGGCGGGGGCCACGCAGTATTTT. Translating it yields CSVEDWAGATQYF.